This paragraph reports one T cell receptor beta chain. For every donor, a draw yielded around 10 milliliters of peripheral blood. Total RNA was extracted at no less than 6 micrograms per sample. The data derive from a study of blood T cells in healthy people across ages. Overall study context: About one barcoded beta molecule per two T cells was the capture yield of template switching.

V was shortened by 5 bases and J by 5 bases, with 25 bases between the two germline ends. The CDR3 covers 17 residues. Germline-derived CDR1 and CDR2 are DFQATT and SNEGSKA (reference sequence). Through a sample-barcoded 5' primer and a J-beta primer mix, a second PCR was run for 7 to 11 cycles. Each CDR3 protein is one row after TCRdb ran MiXCR on the 5' RACE reads. The repertoire holds under 2,000,000 distinct CDR3 sequences, 49% seen once, with around 2.1% in the top ten. This sequence joins TRBV20-1 and TRBJ2-1; TRBD2 is a possible D gene (6 bases). Specimen: blood. The sequence was obtained from a woman aged 40 to 50 in good health. This CDR3 is CSAYPGRGGFTNNEQFF. CDR3 nucleotides: TGCAGTGCTTACCCCGGGCGGGGCGGATTCACCAACAATGAGCAGTTCTTC.